This T cell receptor beta chain was recorded in a study of T cell responses to AZD1222 COVID-19 vaccine. Profiling relied on immunoSEQ multiplex PCR, and the TCRdb table lists in-frame clones only, not all of them. The sample has about 67,000 clones; around four fifths are singletons. Source: peripheral blood, taken on day 0 of AZD1222 vaccination. This clonotype originated in an adult in good health.

CDR3 bases: TGTGCCTGGAGTTTAAGGTTGGCCCGATACGAGCAGTACTTC. Protein: CAWSLRLARYEQYF. The chain uses TRBV30 and TRBJ2-7; no clear D gene. The germline V and J ends were trimmed by 2 bases and 4 bases, with 15 bases remaining between them. The CDR3 has 14 residues. Looked up from germline, CDR1 is GTSNPN and CDR2 is SVGIG (reference sequence).